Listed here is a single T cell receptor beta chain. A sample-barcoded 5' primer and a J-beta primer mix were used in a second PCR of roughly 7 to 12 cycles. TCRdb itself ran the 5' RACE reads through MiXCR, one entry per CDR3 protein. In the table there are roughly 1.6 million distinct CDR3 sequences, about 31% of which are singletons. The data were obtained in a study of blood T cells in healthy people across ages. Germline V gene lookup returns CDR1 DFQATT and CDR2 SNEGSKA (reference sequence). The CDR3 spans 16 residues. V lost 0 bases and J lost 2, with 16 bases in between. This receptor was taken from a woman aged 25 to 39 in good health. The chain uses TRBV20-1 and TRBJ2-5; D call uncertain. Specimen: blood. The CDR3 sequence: CSAREGSGRLQETQYF. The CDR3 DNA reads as TGCAGTGCTAGAGAGGGCTCGGGCAGGCTACAAGAGACCCAGTACTTC.